This T cell receptor beta chain was captured by sequencing in a study of CD8 T cells in ankylosing spondylitis. Ten or more counts support this clonotype. The antigen remains unidentified. MiXCR was run by TCRdb on the 5' RACE reads, yielding one entry per CDR3 protein. Of just over 150,000 distinct CDR3 sequences in the sample, around 17% were seen once. This CDR3 has 13 amino acids. Germline values: CDR1 SQVTM, CDR2 ANQGSEA. V gave up 4 bases and J gave up 3 bases, with 10 bases separating them. Study-level results: Significant enrichment of disease-linked clones was reportedly seen in matched ankylosing spondylitis synovial fluid. A TCR beta motif made of under 10 highly homologous variants seemed typical of ankylosing spondylitis blood. A number of the motif variants had already been described in reactive arthritis synovial fluid and blood.

This TCR came from a male donor with ankylosing spondylitis or in good health (not recorded which). J is TRBJ2-1 and V is TRBV29-1; D is unclear. Sequencing was performed on blood, either unsorted or a sorted T cell fraction (not recorded which). Here the CDR3 reads CSVVPVGYNEQFF. The DNA for the CDR3 is TGCAGCGTTGTGCCGGTGGGCTACAATGAGCAGTTCTTC.